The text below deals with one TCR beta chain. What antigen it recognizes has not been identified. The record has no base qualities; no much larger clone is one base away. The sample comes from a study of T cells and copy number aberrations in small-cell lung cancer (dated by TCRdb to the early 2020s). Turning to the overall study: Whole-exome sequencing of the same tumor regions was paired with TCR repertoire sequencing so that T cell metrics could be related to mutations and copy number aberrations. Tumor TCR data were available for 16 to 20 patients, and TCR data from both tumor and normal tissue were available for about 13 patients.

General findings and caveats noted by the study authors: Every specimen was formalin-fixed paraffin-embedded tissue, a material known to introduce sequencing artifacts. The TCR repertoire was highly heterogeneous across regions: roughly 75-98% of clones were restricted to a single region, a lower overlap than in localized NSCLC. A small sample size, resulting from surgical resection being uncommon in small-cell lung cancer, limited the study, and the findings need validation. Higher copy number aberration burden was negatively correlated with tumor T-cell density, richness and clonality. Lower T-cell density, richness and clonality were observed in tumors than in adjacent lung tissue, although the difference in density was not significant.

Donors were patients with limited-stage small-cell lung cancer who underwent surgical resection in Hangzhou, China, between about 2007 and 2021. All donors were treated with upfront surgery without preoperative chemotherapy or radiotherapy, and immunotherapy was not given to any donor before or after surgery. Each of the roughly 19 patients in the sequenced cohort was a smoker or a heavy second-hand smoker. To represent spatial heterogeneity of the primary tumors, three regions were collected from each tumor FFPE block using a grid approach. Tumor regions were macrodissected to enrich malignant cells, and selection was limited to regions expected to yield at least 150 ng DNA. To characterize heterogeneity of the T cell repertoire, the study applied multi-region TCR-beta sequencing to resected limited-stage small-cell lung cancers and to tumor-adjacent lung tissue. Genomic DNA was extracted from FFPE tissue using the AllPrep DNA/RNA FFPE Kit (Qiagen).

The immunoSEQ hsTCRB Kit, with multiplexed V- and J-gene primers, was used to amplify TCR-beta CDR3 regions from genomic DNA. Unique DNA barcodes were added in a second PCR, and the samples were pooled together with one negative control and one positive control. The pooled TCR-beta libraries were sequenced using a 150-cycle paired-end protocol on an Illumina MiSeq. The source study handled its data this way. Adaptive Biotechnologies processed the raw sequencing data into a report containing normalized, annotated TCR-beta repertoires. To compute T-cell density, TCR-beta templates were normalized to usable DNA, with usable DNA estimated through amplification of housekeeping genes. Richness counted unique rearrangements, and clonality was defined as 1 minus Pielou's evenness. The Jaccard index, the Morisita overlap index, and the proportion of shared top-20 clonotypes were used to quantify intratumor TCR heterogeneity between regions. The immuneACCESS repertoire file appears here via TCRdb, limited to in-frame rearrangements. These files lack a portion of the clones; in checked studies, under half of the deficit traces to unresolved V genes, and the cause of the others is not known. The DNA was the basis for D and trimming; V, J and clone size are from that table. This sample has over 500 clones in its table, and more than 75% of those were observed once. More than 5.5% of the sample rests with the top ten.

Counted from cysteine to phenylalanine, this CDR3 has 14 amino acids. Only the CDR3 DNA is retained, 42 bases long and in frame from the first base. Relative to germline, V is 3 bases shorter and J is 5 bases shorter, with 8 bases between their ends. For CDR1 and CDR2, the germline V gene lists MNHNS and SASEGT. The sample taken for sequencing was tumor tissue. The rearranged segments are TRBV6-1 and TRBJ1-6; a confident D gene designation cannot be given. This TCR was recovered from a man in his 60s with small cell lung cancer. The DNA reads TGTGCCAGCAGTGACCGGCAGAATAATTCACCCCTCCACTTT. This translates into CASSDRQNNSPLHF.